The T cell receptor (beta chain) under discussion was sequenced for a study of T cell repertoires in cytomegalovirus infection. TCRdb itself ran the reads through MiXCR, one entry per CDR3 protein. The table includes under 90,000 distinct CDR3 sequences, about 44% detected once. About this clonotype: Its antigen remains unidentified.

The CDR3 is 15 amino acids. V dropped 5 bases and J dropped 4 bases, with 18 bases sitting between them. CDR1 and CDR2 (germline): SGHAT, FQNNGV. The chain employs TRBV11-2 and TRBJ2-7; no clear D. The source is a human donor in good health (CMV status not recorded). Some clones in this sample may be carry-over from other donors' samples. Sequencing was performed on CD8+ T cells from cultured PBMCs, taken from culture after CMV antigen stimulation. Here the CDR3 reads CASSPGGSGFYEQYF. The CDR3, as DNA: TGTGCCAGCAGCCCCGGTGGGTCAGGATTTTACGAGCAGTACTTC.